The rows below give T cell receptor beta chains drawn from one sample of a study of blood T cell repertoires in COVID-19. Sequenced by immunoSEQ multiplex PCR; TCRdb stores in-frame clones only, minus some. The profile shows 95,000 to 120,000 clones, around 90% of them singletons. The sequenced sample was peripheral blood. These receptor sequences come from a woman aged 45-65 years with acute or convalescent COVID-19. The CDR3 runs from the conserved cysteine through the conserved F or W. Fields, in order: V gene, J gene, clone size, D gene, CDR3 DNA, CDR3 protein. The D gene is left open where the match is weak. Only some rows state a clone size, as once, few, many or a class for expanded clones.

V: TRBV11-2
J: TRBJ2-1
size: few
D: TRBD1
DNA: TGTGCCAGCAGCCCCCAGGGGGATTTATGGCTTTCCTACAATGAGCAGTTCTTC
CDR3: CASSPQGDLWLSYNEQFF

V: TRBV7-7
J: TRBJ2-2
size: -
D: -
DNA: TGTGCCAGCAGCTTGGACAGCAACACCGGGGAGCTGTTTTTT
CDR3: CASSLDSNTGELFF

V: TRBV7-3
J: TRBJ2-1
size: once
D: TRBD1
DNA: TGTGCCAGCAGCTTAACCCCTCGACAGGGGTTGCGTGAGCAGTTCTTC
CDR3: CASSLTPRQGLREQFF

V: TRBV4-1
J: TRBJ2-3
size: -
D: TRBD2
DNA: TGCGCCAGCAGAAAAATAGGCGGGAGGCGTGGCACAGATACGCAGTATTTT
CDR3: CASRKIGGRRGTDTQYF

V: TRBV24-1
J: TRBJ2-1
size: -
D: TRBD1
DNA: TGTGCCACCAGTGATTTGACAGGGGGCCTTTACAATGAGCAGTTCTTC
CDR3: CATSDLTGGLYNEQFF

V: TRBV6-5
J: TRBJ2-2
size: -
D: TRBD2
DNA: TGTGCCACTCAAAACGGGAGGGGGGACACCGGGGAGCTGTTTTTT
CDR3: CATQNGRGDTGELFF

V: TRBV7-9
J: TRBJ1-2
size: -
D: -
DNA: TGTGCCAGCAGGCCTACAGGCAACTATGGCTACACCTTC
CDR3: CASRPTGNYGYTF

V: TRBV29-1
J: TRBJ2-1
size: -
D: -
DNA: TGCAGCGTTGAAATCCAGGTATCGGTCAATGAGCAGTTCTTC
CDR3: CSVEIQVSVNEQFF

V: TRBV2
J: TRBJ2-1
size: -
D: TRBD1
DNA: TGTGCCAGCGGACAGGAGTCCGACCTTTTCTACAATGAGCAGTTCTTC
CDR3: CASGQESDLFYNEQFF

V: TRBV19
J: TRBJ1-5
size: -
D: -
DNA: TGTGCCAGTAGCGGACTGATCAATCAGCCCCAGCATTTT
CDR3: CASSGLINQPQHF

V: TRBV10-2
J: TRBJ2-7
size: -
D: -
DNA: TGCGCCAGCAGTGAGGGCGGTCCCGAGCAGTACTTC
CDR3: CASSEGGPEQYF

V: TRBV5-1
J: TRBJ2-2
size: -
D: -
DNA: TGCGCCAGCAGCTTGAGGGGCCCGCACACCGGGGAGCTGTTTTTT
CDR3: CASSLRGPHTGELFF

V: TRBV6-5
J: TRBJ2-2
size: -
D: TRBD1
DNA: TGTGCCAGCAGCCCAGACAGGGGGAACACCGGGGAGCTGTTTTTT
CDR3: CASSPDRGNTGELFF

V: TRBV7-7
J: TRBJ2-1
size: -
D: TRBD1
DNA: TGTGCCAGCAGCCTTGGGGGACAGGGGGCGAATGAGCAGTTCTTC
CDR3: CASSLGGQGANEQFF

V: TRBV9
J: TRBJ1-2
size: -
D: TRBD1
DNA: TGTGCCAGCAGCGCTCATCGGGGACAGGGCGAAGGCTACACCTTC
CDR3: CASSAHRGQGEGYTF

V: TRBV5-4
J: TRBJ2-1
size: -
D: TRBD1
DNA: TGTGCCAGCAGCTTACAGGGGACATACAATGAGCAGTTCTTC
CDR3: CASSLQGTYNEQFF

V: TRBV7-9
J: TRBJ1-2
size: -
D: TRBD1
DNA: TGTGCCAGCAGCTCCGGACAGGAGACTAACTATGGCTACACCTTC
CDR3: CASSSGQETNYGYTF

V: TRBV7-9
J: TRBJ2-1
size: -
D: TRBD2
DNA: TGTGCCAGCAGCTTGACTAGCGGGGTTACAAATGAGCAGTTCTTC
CDR3: CASSLTSGVTNEQFF

V: TRBV7-2
J: TRBJ2-2
size: once
D: TRBD1
DNA: TGTGCCAGCAGACCCCCGGGACAGGGGGGATGGGAGCTGTTTTTT
CDR3: CASRPPGQGGWELFF

V: TRBV4-1
J: TRBJ1-5
size: -
D: -
DNA: TGCGCCAGCAGCCCCGGACAAGACGGACAGCCCCAGCATTTT
CDR3: CASSPGQDGQPQHF

V: TRBV12-5
J: TRBJ2-7
size: -
D: TRBD1
DNA: TGTGCTAGTGGTTCAGGAAGGGACAGACGATCAGAGCAGTACTTC
CDR3: CASGSGRDRRSEQYF

V: TRBV28
J: TRBJ2-7
size: -
D: TRBD1
DNA: TGTGCCAGCAAGGGGACAGGCTACTACGAGCAGTACTTC
CDR3: CASKGTGYYEQYF

V: TRBV4-1
J: TRBJ1-2
size: -
D: -
DNA: TGCGCCAGCAGCCAAGATGGTTCGGGGGGCTACACCTTC
CDR3: CASSQDGSGGYTF

V: TRBV7-7
J: TRBJ2-7
size: once
D: -
DNA: TGTGCTAGCAGCCCAGAACCAGGGGTGCGCGAGCAGTACTTC
CDR3: CASSPEPGVREQYF

V: TRBV7-9
J: TRBJ1-4
size: -
D: TRBD1
DNA: TGTGCCAGCAGCTTAGGTCGGGACAGGGAATCGATGAGGGGAAAACTGTTTTTT
CDR3: CASSLGRDRESMRGKLFF

V: TRBV2
J: TRBJ1-1
size: -
D: -
DNA: TGTGCCAGCGGGAGGCCAGGGACTGAAGCTTTCTTT
CDR3: CASGRPGTEAFF

V: TRBV9
J: TRBJ2-1
size: -
D: -
DNA: TGTGCCAGCAGCACTCAAGAGGGGGTTTACAATGAGCAGTTCTTC
CDR3: CASSTQEGVYNEQFF

V: TRBV4-3
J: TRBJ2-2
size: -
D: -
DNA: TGCGCCAGCAGCCAAGATGCCATGGGGAGGCGACTTGTTCCCGGGGAGCTGTTTTTT
CDR3: CASSQDAMGRRLVPGELFF

V: TRBV30
J: TRBJ1-1
size: -
D: -
DNA: TGTGCCTGGAGCCACAGTAACACTGAAGCTTTCTTT
CDR3: CAWSHSNTEAFF

V: TRBV28
J: TRBJ2-2
size: few
D: -
DNA: TGTGCCAGCAGTGAGTCCCCTAGGACCGGGGAGCTGTTTTTT
CDR3: CASSESPRTGELFF

V: TRBV30
J: TRBJ2-6
size: -
D: -
DNA: TGTGCCTTCGGGGGACCGAGCTCTGGGGCCAACGTCCTGACTTTC
CDR3: CAFGGPSSGANVLTF

V: TRBV30
J: TRBJ2-1
size: -
D: TRBD2
DNA: TGTGCCTGGAGTGTTTTAGCGGGAGGGCCTTTCAATGAGCAGTTCTTC
CDR3: CAWSVLAGGPFNEQFF

V: TRBV19
J: TRBJ1-2
size: -
D: TRBD1
DNA: TGTGCCAGTTCGGAGACCGGGACAGCCTATGGCTACACCTTC
CDR3: CASSETGTAYGYTF

V: TRBV5-5
J: TRBJ2-2
size: -
D: -
DNA: TGTGCCAGCAGCTTGGAAGTAGGGGGGAACACCGGGGAGCTGTTTTTT
CDR3: CASSLEVGGNTGELFF

V: TRBV4-1
J: TRBJ2-1
size: -
D: -
DNA: TGCGCCAGCAGCCAAGTAGACAGCGAGTCTTACAATGAGCAGTTCTTC
CDR3: CASSQVDSESYNEQFF

V: TRBV11-2
J: TRBJ2-3
size: -
D: -
DNA: TGTGCCAGCAGCTTATGGCCCGTCACAGATACGCAGTATTTT
CDR3: CASSLWPVTDTQYF

V: TRBV6-5
J: TRBJ1-1
size: -
D: TRBD1
DNA: TGTGCCAGCAGTAGGGACAGGGCTATGAACACTGAAGCTTTCTTT
CDR3: CASSRDRAMNTEAFF

V: TRBV4-3
J: TRBJ2-7
size: -
D: -
DNA: TGCGCCAGCAGCCAAGACCCAGGGCTAATCTACGAGCAGTACTTC
CDR3: CASSQDPGLIYEQYF

V: TRBV5-1
J: TRBJ2-3
size: once
D: -
DNA: TGCGCCAGCAGCGTGGTGGGCCTCACAGATACGCAGTATTTT
CDR3: CASSVVGLTDTQYF

V: TRBV30
J: TRBJ1-1
size: -
D: -
DNA: TGTGCCTGGAGTGTACCTCTGATAAACATGAACACTGAAGCTTTCTTT
CDR3: CAWSVPLINMNTEAFF

V: TRBV19
J: TRBJ2-5
size: -
D: -
DNA: TGTGCCAGTAGTATTCGTAATGACAATCGGGAGACCCAGTACTTC
CDR3: CASSIRNDNRETQYF

V: TRBV5-1
J: TRBJ1-5
size: -
D: -
DNA: TGCGCCAGCAGCGCGGGGTTTAATCAGCCCCAGCATTTT
CDR3: CASSAGFNQPQHF

V: TRBV7-3
J: TRBJ1-6
size: -
D: TRBD1
DNA: TGTGCCAGCAGCCCGGACAGGGATTCACCCCTCCACTTT
CDR3: CASSPDRDSPLHF

V: TRBV28
J: TRBJ2-5
size: -
D: -
DNA: TGTGCCAGCAGTCCTACAGGACCCCAGGAGACCCAGTACTTC
CDR3: CASSPTGPQETQYF

V: TRBV6-5
J: TRBJ1-4
size: -
D: -
DNA: TGTGCCAGCAGTCCCCGGACAGTTGAAAAACTGTTTTTT
CDR3: CASSPRTVEKLFF

V: TRBV5-4
J: TRBJ1-2
size: once
D: TRBD1
DNA: TGTGCCAGCAGCTCCACAACAGGGGTATTAGGCTACACCTTC
CDR3: CASSSTTGVLGYTF

V: TRBV18
J: TRBJ1-5
size: -
D: TRBD1
DNA: TGTGCCAGCTCACTTACAGGGGGAAATCAGCCCCAGCATTTT
CDR3: CASSLTGGNQPQHF

V: TRBV15
J: TRBJ1-6
size: -
D: -
DNA: TGTGCCACCAGCAGAGTAACCAGTTCACCCCTCCACTTT
CDR3: CATSRVTSSPLHF

V: TRBV6-6
J: TRBJ1-4
size: -
D: TRBD1
DNA: TGTGCCAGCAGGGAGGGGGCTATGGATGAAAAACTGTTTTTT
CDR3: CASREGAMDEKLFF

V: TRBV7-9
J: TRBJ1-1
size: -
D: -
DNA: TGTGCCAGCACCCTCCAGGGGAAGGACACTGAAGCTTTCTTT
CDR3: CASTLQGKDTEAFF

V: TRBV5-4
J: TRBJ1-1
size: -
D: -
DNA: TGTGCCAGCAGCTTACAGGGGAACACTGAAGCTTTCTTT
CDR3: CASSLQGNTEAFF